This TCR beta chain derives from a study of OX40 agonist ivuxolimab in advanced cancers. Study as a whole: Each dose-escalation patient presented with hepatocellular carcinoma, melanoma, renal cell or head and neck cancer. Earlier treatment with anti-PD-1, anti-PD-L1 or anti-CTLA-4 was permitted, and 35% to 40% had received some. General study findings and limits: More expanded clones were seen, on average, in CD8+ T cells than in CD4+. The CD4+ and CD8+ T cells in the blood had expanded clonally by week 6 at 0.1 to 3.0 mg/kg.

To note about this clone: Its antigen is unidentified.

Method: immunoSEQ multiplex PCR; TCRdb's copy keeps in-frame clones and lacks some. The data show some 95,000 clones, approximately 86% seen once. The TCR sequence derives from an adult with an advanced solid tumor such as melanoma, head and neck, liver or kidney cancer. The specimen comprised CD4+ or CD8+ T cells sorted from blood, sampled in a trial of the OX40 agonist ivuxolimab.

The CDR3 region has the DNA TGTGCCAGCAGCCTGTCCGAAGGAACAGGTCGGCTTGGCACTATCTACAATGAGCAGTTCTTC. Protein sequence: CASSLSEGTGRLGTIYNEQFF. This rearrangement joins TRBV14 to TRBJ2-1, with a weak D call TRBD1 (5 bases). The CDR3 covers 21 residues. Germline V lookup: CDR1 SGHDN, CDR2 FVKESK. Trimming stripped 4 bases from V and 3 bases from J, with 31 bases between.